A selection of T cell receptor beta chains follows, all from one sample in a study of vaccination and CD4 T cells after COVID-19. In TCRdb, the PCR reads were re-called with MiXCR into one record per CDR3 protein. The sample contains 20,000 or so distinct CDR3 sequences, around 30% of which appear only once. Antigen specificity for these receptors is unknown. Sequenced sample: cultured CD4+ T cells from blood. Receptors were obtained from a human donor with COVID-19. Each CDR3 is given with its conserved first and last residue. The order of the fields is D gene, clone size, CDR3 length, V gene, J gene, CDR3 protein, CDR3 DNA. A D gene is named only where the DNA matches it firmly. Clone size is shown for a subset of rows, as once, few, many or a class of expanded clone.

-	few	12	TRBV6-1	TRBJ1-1	CASSDGGTEAFF	TGTGCCAGCAGTGATGGGGGCACTGAAGCTTTCTTT
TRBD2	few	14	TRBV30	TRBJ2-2	CAWSPGGVTWELFF	TGTGCCTGGAGCCCCGGGGGGGTTACCTGGGAGCTGTTTTTT
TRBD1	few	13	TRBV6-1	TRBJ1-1	CASRRQGITEAFF	TGTGCCAGCAGGAGACAGGGGATCACTGAAGCTTTCTTT
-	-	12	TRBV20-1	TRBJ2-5	CSANPREGTQYF	TGCAGTGCTAATCCCAGAGAAGGGACCCAGTACTTC
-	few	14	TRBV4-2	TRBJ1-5	CASSQEGDSQPQHF	TGTGCCAGCAGCCAGGAGGGTGATAGTCAGCCCCAGCATTTT
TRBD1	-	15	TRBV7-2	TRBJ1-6	CASSRTGAQNSPLHF	TGTGCCAGCAGCAGGACAGGGGCGCAAAATTCACCCCTCCACTTT
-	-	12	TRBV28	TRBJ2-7	CASSLLDYEQYF	TGTGCCAGCAGTTTATTGGACTACGAGCAGTACTTC
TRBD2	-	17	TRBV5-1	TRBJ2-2	CASRPRLAGGNTGELFF	TGCGCCAGCAGGCCAAGACTAGCGGGGGGGAACACCGGGGAGCTGTTTTTT
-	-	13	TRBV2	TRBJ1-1	CASSEAPRRGAFF	TGTGCCAGCAGTGAAGCGCCGAGACGTGGAGCTTTCTTT
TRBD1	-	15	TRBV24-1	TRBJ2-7	CATSDLRQGAYEQYF	TGTGCCACCAGTGATTTGAGACAGGGAGCCTACGAGCAGTACTTC
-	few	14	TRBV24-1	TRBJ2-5	CATSGGFPQETQYF	TGTGCCACCAGTGGGGGATTTCCCCAAGAGACCCAGTACTTC
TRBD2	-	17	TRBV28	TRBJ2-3	CASSPGLAGTRTDTQYF	TGTGCCAGCAGCCCGGGACTAGCGGGGACGCGCACAGATACGCAGTATTTT
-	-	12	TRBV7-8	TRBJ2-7	CASSLDGAEQYF	TGTGCCAGCAGCCTAGACGGCGCCGAGCAGTACTTC
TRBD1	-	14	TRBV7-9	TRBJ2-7	CASSLMRQGDEQYF	TGTGCCAGCAGCTTAATGCGACAGGGTGACGAGCAGTACTTC
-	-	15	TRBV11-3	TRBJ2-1	CASSLLGGAYNEQFF	TGTGCCAGCAGCTTATTGGGGGGCGCATACAATGAGCAGTTCTTC
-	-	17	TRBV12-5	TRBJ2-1	CASGLGLHRDWYNEQFF	TGTGCTAGTGGTTTGGGGCTACACCGGGACTGGTACAATGAGCAGTTCTTC
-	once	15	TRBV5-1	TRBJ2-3	CASSLGIQTTDTQYF	TGCGCCAGCAGCTTGGGGATACAGACCACAGATACGCAGTATTTT
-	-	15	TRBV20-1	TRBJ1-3	CSAPGENYSGNTIYF	TGCAGTGCTCCGGGGGAGAACTACTCTGGAAACACCATATATTTT
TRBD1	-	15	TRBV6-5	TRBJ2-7	CASSSDRGRIYEQYF	TGTGCCAGCAGTTCCGACAGGGGTCGTATCTACGAGCAGTACTTC
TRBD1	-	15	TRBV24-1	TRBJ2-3	CATSETGAQTDTQYF	TGTGCCACCAGTGAAACAGGGGCGCAAACAGATACGCAGTATTTT
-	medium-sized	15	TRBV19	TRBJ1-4	CASSTPKGNNEKLFF	TGTGCCAGTAGTACCCCCAAAGGCAACAATGAAAAACTGTTTTTT
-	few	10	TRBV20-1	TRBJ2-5	CSPERETQYF	TGCAGTCCTGAGCGAGAGACCCAGTACTTC
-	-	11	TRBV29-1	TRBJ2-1	CSVESLNEQFF	TGCAGCGTTGAATCCCTGAATGAGCAGTTCTTC
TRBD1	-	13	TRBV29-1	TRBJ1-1	CSVRRQGLGEAFF	TGCAGCGTGAGAAGACAGGGGCTGGGAGAGGCTTTCTTT
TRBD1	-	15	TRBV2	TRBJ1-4	CASSEQGVTNEKLFF	TGTGCCAGCAGTGAACAGGGGGTAACTAATGAAAAACTGTTTTTT
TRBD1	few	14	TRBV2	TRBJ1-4	CASRKGTGGEKLFF	TGTGCCAGCCGGAAGGGGACAGGGGGGGAAAAACTGTTTTTT
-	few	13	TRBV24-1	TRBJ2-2	CATSDAGPGELFF	TGTGCCACCAGTGACGCGGGACCTGGGGAGCTGTTTTTT
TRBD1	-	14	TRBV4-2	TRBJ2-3	CASRGDRAADTQYF	TGTGCCAGCAGAGGTGACAGGGCGGCAGATACGCAGTATTTT
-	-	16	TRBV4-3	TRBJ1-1	CASSQDPGLVNTEAFF	TGCGCCAGCAGCCAAGATCCGGGACTAGTGAACACTGAAGCTTTCTTT
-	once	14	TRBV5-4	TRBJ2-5	CASSLGPVQETQYF	TGTGCCAGCAGCTTAGGCCCAGTCCAAGAGACCCAGTACTTC
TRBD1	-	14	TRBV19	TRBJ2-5	CASSGTGGKETQYF	TGTGCCAGTAGCGGGACAGGGGGCAAGGAGACCCAGTACTTC
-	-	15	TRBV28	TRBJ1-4	CASSLFAGGNEKLFF	TGTGCCAGCAGTTTATTCGCGGGGGGCAATGAAAAACTGTTTTTT
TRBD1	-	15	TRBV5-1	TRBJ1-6	CASSQGQGSGSPLHF	TGCGCCAGCAGCCAGGGACAGGGGTCCGGTTCACCCCTCCACTTT
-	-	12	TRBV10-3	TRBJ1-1	CAIRAGDTEAFF	TGTGCCATCAGGGCAGGGGACACTGAAGCTTTCTTT
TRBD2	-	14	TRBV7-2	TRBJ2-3	CASSPGGRTDTQYF	TGTGCCAGCAGCCCGGGGGGGCGCACAGATACGCAGTATTTT
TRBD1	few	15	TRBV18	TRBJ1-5	CASSRGQGVNQPQHF	TGTGCCAGCTCCCGCGGACAGGGAGTCAATCAGCCCCAGCATTTT
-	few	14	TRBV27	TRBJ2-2	CASSLSWGTGELFF	TGTGCCAGCAGTTTATCATGGGGAACCGGGGAGCTGTTTTTT
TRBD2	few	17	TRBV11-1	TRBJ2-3	CASSNKLAGGPEDTQYF	TGTGCCAGCAGCAACAAACTAGCGGGGGGGCCGGAAGATACGCAGTATTTT
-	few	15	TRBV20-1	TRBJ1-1	CSARTNGQLNTEAFF	TGCAGTGCTAGAACGAACGGACAGTTGAACACTGAAGCTTTCTTT
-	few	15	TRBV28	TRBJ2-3	CASSSAGVSTDTQYF	TGTGCCAGCAGCTCAGCAGGGGTCAGCACAGATACGCAGTATTTT
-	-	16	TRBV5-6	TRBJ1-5	CASSLGAANNGQPQHF	TGTGCCAGCAGCTTGGGGGCCGCGAATAACGGGCAGCCCCAGCATTTT
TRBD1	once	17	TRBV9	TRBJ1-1	CASSVDVGTGRHTEAFF	TGTGCCAGCAGCGTGGATGTAGGGACAGGGCGGCACACTGAAGCTTTCTTT